A single sample is the source of the 17 T cell receptor beta chains below, sequenced in a study of blood T cell repertoires in COVID-19. The repertoire was sequenced with immunoSEQ multiplex PCR; TCRdb's copy has only in-frame clones and lacks some. The table shows around 220,000 clones, with more than 75% occurring only once. Sample: peripheral blood. The origin of the receptors is a man over 45 with acute or convalescent COVID-19.

The chain carries TRBV18 and TRBJ1-2, with 9 bases fitting TRBD1. Germline assignment: CDR1 KGHSH and CDR2 LQKENI. The CDR3 has 14 amino acids. With 0 bases clipped from V and 10 bases from J, the junction kept 6 bases outside the gene matches. The CDR3 sequence: CASSPPGQGGFYTF. DNA of the CDR3: TGTGCCAGCTCACCACCGGGACAGGGAGGATTCTACACCTTC.

The gene calls are TRBV6-1 and TRBJ2-3; 8 nucleotides agree with TRBD1. With 1 base clipped from V and 3 bases from J, the junction kept 6 bases outside the gene matches. Germline V gives CDR1 MNHNS, CDR2 SASEGT. The CDR3 totals 16 residues. The CDR3 bases are TGTGCCAGCAGTGAAGTCCCTAACAGGGGGACAGATACGCAGTATTTT. This sequence encodes CASSEVPNRGTDTQYF.

V is TRBV5-1 and J is TRBJ2-5; TRBD1 is a possible D gene (6 bases). Between the trimmed V and J ends, which lost 4 bases and 5 bases, there was a span of 18 bases. This CDR3 has 15 amino acids. The germline CDR1 and CDR2 sequences are SGHRS and YFSETQ. The CDR3 DNA reads as TGCGCCAGCAGCGGGGCCAGGGGAGTCGGCGAGACCCAGTACTTC. Protein sequence: CASSGARGVGETQYF.

Written as DNA, the CDR3 is TGCGCCAGCAGCAGAACAGGGGTGACGCACGAGCAGTACTTC. Its protein product is CASSRTGVTHEQYF. The rearrangement uses TRBV5-1 and TRBJ2-7; 7 nucleotides match TRBD1. The CDR3 loop spans 14 amino acids. Germline V gene data show CDR1 as SGHRS and CDR2 as YFSETQ. With 4 bases clipped from V and 5 bases from J, the junction kept 9 bases outside the gene matches.

This clone appeared a single time. The CDR3 DNA sequence: TGTGCCAGCAACCCAGGACAGATAGCCTTTCTAGCCAAAAACATTCAGTACTTC. This gives the protein CASNPGQIAFLAKNIQYF. This chain joins TRBV2 and TRBJ2-4; tentative D call: TRBD1 (6 bases). Trimming took 7 bases from V and 0 from J, leaving 22 bases between them. CDR3 length equals 18 residues. From germline, CDR1 is SNHLY and CDR2 FYNNEI. The full variable domain, with the rest looked up from reference TRBV2 and TRBJ2-4, is EPEVTQTPSHQVTQMGQEVILRCVPISNHLYFYWYRQILGQKVEFLVSFYNNEISEKSEIFDDQFSVERPDGSNFTLKIRSTKLEDSAMYFCASNPGQIAFLAKNIQYFGAGTRLSVL.

V is TRBV4-1 and J is TRBJ1-2; tentatively, D is TRBD1 (6 bases). The CDR3 is 16 amino acids. Trimming took off 0 bases at V and 3 bases at J, with 14 bases between the two ends. CDR1 and CDR2 (germline): MGHRA, YSYEKL. For the CDR3, the DNA is TGCGCCAGCAGCCAAGATGGTGCCAGGGGTGACTATGGCTACACCTTC. Translating it yields CASSQDGARGDYGYTF.

The J gene is TRBJ2-3, the V gene TRBV3-1 (or the pseudogene TRBV3-2); 13 positions agree with TRBD2. Germline V gene lookup returns CDR1 LGHDT and CDR2 YNNKEL (reference sequence). V lost 2 bases and J lost 1; bases outside the gene matches: 3. The CDR3 spans 17 residues. CDR3 region: CASSQRTSGGGTDTQYF. The CDR3 bases are TGTGCCAGCAGCCAACGGACTAGCGGGGGTGGCACAGATACGCAGTATTTT.

This sequence joins TRBV5-4 and TRBJ2-3; 7 nucleotides align to TRBD1. CDR3 length equals 15 residues. The V segment lost 2 bases and the J segment 4 bases; nucleotides outside the gene matches: 7. Per the germline V gene, CDR1 is SGHNT and CDR2 is YYREEE (reference sequence). Here the CDR3 reads CASSLGTAISDTQYF. The CDR3 nucleotides read TGTGCCAGCAGCTTAGGGACAGCTATATCAGATACGCAGTATTTT.

This clone has a single count. The chain combines TRBV5-1 with TRBJ2-3; 8 bases match TRBD2. The V and J ends lost 0 bases and 5 bases, in that order; junction bases with no gene match: 5. Germline V gives CDR1 SGHRS, CDR2 YFSETQ. This CDR3 has 15 residues. The CDR3 bases are TGCGCCAGCAGCTTGGAGGGGACTAGTGGAGATACGCAGTATTTT. Encoded protein: CASSLEGTSGDTQYF.

This clone was counted a single time. The chain has TRBV5-1 and TRBJ1-2; TRBD1 is a possible D gene (5 bases). The CDR3 is 14 residues long. The germline gives CDR1 SGHRS, CDR2 YFSETQ. V gave up 0 bases and J gave up 8 bases, with 14 bases separating them. The CDR3: CASSLEITGGGYTF. In DNA, the CDR3 is TGCGCCAGCAGCTTGGAAATCACAGGCGGAGGCTACACCTTC.

The V gene is TRBV19, the J gene TRBJ1-6, with 10 nucleotides matching TRBD1. Germline lookup yields CDR1 LNHDA and CDR2 SQIVND (reference sequence). The trim removed 0 bases at V and 8 bases at J, leaving 16 bases unmatched. The CDR3 totals 20 residues. CDR3 loop: CASSIDHSLATGGADSPLHF. In DNA, the CDR3 is TGTGCCAGTAGTATAGATCACAGTTTGGCGACAGGGGGCGCGGATTCACCCCTCCACTTT.

J is TRBJ1-3 and V is TRBV2; no clear D. V was trimmed by 4 bases and J by 0 bases, leaving 7 bases between them. Germline V gene lookup returns CDR1 SNHLY and CDR2 FYNNEI. The CDR3 totals 14 residues. The CDR3 DNA reads as TGTGCCAGCAGTGGCGGGTTCTCTGGAAACACCATATATTTT. Translated, it gives CASSGGFSGNTIYF.

The chain has TRBV5-1 and TRBJ1-2, with TRBD1 as a possible D gene (6 bases). From germline, CDR1 is SGHRS and CDR2 YFSETQ. The CDR3 covers 13 residues. V was pared by 4 bases and J by 2 bases, with 9 bases between. CDR3 DNA: TGCGCCAGCAGCGCGGACAGAAACTATGGCTACACCTTC. Its protein product is CASSADRNYGYTF.

This clone was recorded once. The V call is TRBV6-2 or TRBV6-3, the J call TRBJ1-5; no reliable D call. Trimming cost V 5 bases and J 6 bases, with 17 bases left between them. The CDR3 covers 15 residues. Germline CDR1 is MNHEY and CDR2 is SVGEGT. CDR3 coding DNA: TGTGCCAGCAGTCCCCAGAATCTCGGAGGTCAGCCCCAGCATTTT. Translating gives CASSPQNLGGQPQHF.

This chain joins TRBV2 and TRBJ1-5; D is possibly TRBD1 (6 bases). CDR3 size: 15 residues. Germline CDR1 SNHLY, CDR2 FYNNEI. The V and J ends lost 3 bases and 2 bases respectively, with 11 bases between them. The CDR3 spells CASSEWNRGNQPQHF. The CDR3 DNA sequence: TGTGCCAGCAGTGAGTGGAACAGGGGCAATCAGCCCCAGCATTTT.

The chain employs TRBV11-2 and TRBJ1-1; D possibly corresponds to TRBD1 (6 bases). The CDR3 spans 14 residues. From germline, CDR1 is SGHAT and CDR2 FQNNGV. The CDR3 DNA reads TGTGCGACAGGTTCTCCGCCCGAGAACACTGAAGCTTTCTTT. Translating gives CATGSPPENTEAFF. Variable domain in full (rest from reference TRBV11-2 and TRBJ1-1): EAGVAQSPRYKIIEKRQSVAFWCNPISGHATLYWYQQILGQGPKLLIQFQNNGVVDDSQLPKDRFSAERLKGVDSTLKIQPAKLEDSAVYLCATGSPPENTEAFFGQGTRLTVV.

J is TRBJ1-1 and V is TRBV11-2, with D possibly matching TRBD1 (6 bases). V gave up 6 bases and J gave up 3 bases, with 11 bases separating them. Per germline, CDR1 SGHAT and CDR2 FQNNGV. This CDR3 has 13 amino acids. The CDR3 nucleotides are TGTGCCAGCAGTTTTAAGGGGGACACTGAAGCTTTCTTT. Amino acids: CASSFKGDTEAFF.